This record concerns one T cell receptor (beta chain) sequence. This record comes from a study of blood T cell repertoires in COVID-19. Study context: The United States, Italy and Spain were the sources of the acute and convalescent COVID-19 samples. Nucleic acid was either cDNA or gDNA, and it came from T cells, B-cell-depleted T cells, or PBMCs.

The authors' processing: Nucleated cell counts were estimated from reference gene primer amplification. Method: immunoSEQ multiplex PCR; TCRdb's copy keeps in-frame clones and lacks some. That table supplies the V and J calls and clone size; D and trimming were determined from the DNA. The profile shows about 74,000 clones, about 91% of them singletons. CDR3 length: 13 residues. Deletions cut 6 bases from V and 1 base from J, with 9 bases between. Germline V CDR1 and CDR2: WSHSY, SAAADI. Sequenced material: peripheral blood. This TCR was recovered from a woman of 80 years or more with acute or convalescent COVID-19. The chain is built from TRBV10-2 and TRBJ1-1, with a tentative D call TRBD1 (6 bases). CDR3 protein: CASRLGQNTEAFF. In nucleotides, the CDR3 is TGCGCCAGCAGGCTGGGACAGAACACTGAAGCTTTCTTT.